This passage covers 27 T cell receptor beta chains from one sample sequenced in a study of blood T cell repertoires in COVID-19 (dated by TCRdb to the early 2020s). Libraries were made using the immunoSEQ multiplex PCR assay. What TCRdb holds here is the immuneACCESS table cut down to in-frame rearrangements. Part of the clones is not present; checked against another copy, under half of the missing clones reflect an unresolved V gene, and the others are unexplained. This sample has about 220,000 clones in its table, and 65% to 85% of those were observed once. The ten largest make up about 3.4% of the sample. What was sequenced was PBMCs or T cells enriched from blood (not recorded which). All receptors derive from a woman in her fifties or sixties who had recovered from COVID-19.

This clone appeared a single time. The chain carries TRBV5-1 and TRBJ1-6, with TRBD1 as a possible D gene (6 bases). V lost 0 bases, J lost 8 bases, and 12 bases lay in between. This CDR3 region has 15 residues. The germline gives CDR1 SGHRS, CDR2 YFSETQ. The CDR3 bases are TGCGCCAGCAGCTTGGAACAGGGCTGGCATTCACCCCTCCACTTT. Protein: CASSLEQGWHSPLHF.

The chain uses TRBV30 and TRBJ1-6, with 9 bases identical to TRBD1. Germline CDR1 is GTSNPN and CDR2 is SVGIG (reference sequence). The CDR3 runs 16 residues. The ends lost 1 base at V and 7 bases at J; junction bases unmatched: 8. The CDR3 sequence is CAWSGPGTGWNSPLHF. The CDR3, as DNA: TGTGCCTGGAGTGGACCCGGGACAGGGTGGAATTCACCCCTCCACTTT.

The chain carries TRBV30 and TRBJ1-1; 7 bases align to TRBD1. The germline V gene has CDR1 GTSNPN and CDR2 SVGIG (reference sequence). CDR3 size: 13 residues. This chain's CDR3 is CAAATGQTTEAFF. The CDR3 nucleotides read TGTGCTGCAGCGACAGGGCAGACCACTGAAGCTTTCTTT.

The gene calls are TRBV9 and TRBJ2-5, with unresolved D. V lost 0 bases and J lost 5, with 14 bases in between. CDR1 is SGDLS, CDR2 YYNGEE, per germline. CDR3 length: 15 amino acids. CDR3 sequence (DNA): TGTGCCAGCAGCGTAGCCACCCGGAGCGAGGAGACCCAGTACTTC. This sequence encodes CASSVATRSEETQYF.

The rearrangement joins TRBV11-2 to TRBJ2-3; the match to TRBD2 covers 7 bases. The CDR3 is 14 amino acids. Germline loops: CDR1 SGHAT, CDR2 FQNNGV. V trimming: 6 bases; J trimming: 0 bases; junction bases outside the gene matches: 3. The CDR3 DNA reads as TGTGCCAGCAGGTGGACTAGTAGCACAGATACGCAGTATTTT. Translation: CASRWTSSTDTQYF.

V gene TRBV2 combines with J gene TRBJ2-7; no definite D call. CDR3 length: 11 amino acids. In germline, CDR1 is SNHLY, CDR2 FYNNEI. The ends were cut back, 7 bases at V and 6 bases at J, with 10 bases in the middle. This CDR3 is CASNVELEQYF. CDR3 coding DNA: TGTGCCAGCAACGTAGAGCTCGAGCAGTACTTC. The full variable domain, completed using reference TRBV2 and TRBJ2-7, is EPEVTQTPSHQVTQMGQEVILRCVPISNHLYFYWYRQILGQKVEFLVSFYNNEISEKSEIFDDQFSVERPDGSNFTLKIRSTKLEDSAMYFCASNVELEQYFGPGTRLTVT.

This clone was detected only once. This chain uses TRBV12-5 with TRBJ1-1; the D gene is possibly TRBD1 (5 bases). The V end was cut by 7 bases, the J end by 1 base, with 13 bases between. CDR3 length: 14 amino acids. Looked up from germline, CDR1 is LGHNT and CDR2 is FRNRAP. Here the CDR3 reads CASAMGLANTEAFF. CDR3 DNA: TGTGCTAGTGCCATGGGGCTGGCGAACACTGAAGCTTTCTTT.

The rearrangement joins TRBV10-3 to TRBJ2-3, with 9 bases that match TRBD1. The CDR3 is 14 residues long. With V trimmed by 11 bases and J by 5 bases, 11 bases remained unmatched. CDR1 is ENHRY and CDR2 is SYGVKD in the germline V gene. The CDR3, as DNA: TGTGCCGCAGCCGGGACAGGGCGAGAAGATACGCAGTATTTT. Encoded protein: CAAAGTGREDTQYF.

This chain links TRBV11-2 with TRBJ2-7; TRBD2 aligns across 9 bases. This CDR3 is built from 16 residues. After removal of 5 bases from V and 3 bases from J, the junction contained 11 bases not matched to a gene. Germline CDR1 reads SGHAT; CDR2 reads FQNNGV. The CDR3 DNA reads TGTGCCAGCAGCCGTATTAGAGCGGGAGGCCTCTACGAGCAGTACTTC. Translation gives CASSRIRAGGLYEQYF.

This chain connects TRBV19 to TRBJ1-5; 9 nucleotides align to TRBD1. The CDR3 totals 13 residues. Germline V gene lookup returns CDR1 LNHDA and CDR2 SQIVND (reference sequence). V was pared by 7 bases and J by 6 bases, with 4 bases of the junction left unmatched. The CDR3 region is CASTGTGSQPQHF. CDR3 in DNA: TGTGCCAGTACAGGGACAGGGAGTCAGCCCCAGCATTTT. The entire variable domain, with the rest obtained from reference TRBV19 and TRBJ1-5, is as follows: DGGITQSPKYLFRKEGQNVTLSCEQNLNHDAMYWYRQDPGQGLRLIYYSQIVNDFQKGDIAEGYSVSREKKESFPLTVTSAQKNPTAFYLCASTGTGSQPQHFGDGTRLSIL.

V usage is TRBV18 and J usage is TRBJ2-1; 11 bases align to TRBD2. Germline V gene sequence: CDR1 KGHSH, CDR2 LQKENI. J gave up 5 bases and V 6 bases, and 9 bases lay outside the gene matches. The CDR3 runs to 16 residues. CDR3 sequence: CASSEIEGLADNEQFF. The CDR3 DNA reads as TGTGCCAGCTCCGAAATCGAGGGACTAGCGGACAATGAGCAGTTCTTC.

This clone turned up a few times. V is TRBV10-3 and J is TRBJ1-3; 12 bases line up with TRBD1. In germline, CDR1 is ENHRY, CDR2 SYGVKD. The CDR3 loop spans 16 amino acids. Trimming removed 5 bases from V and 5 bases from J; junction bases left unmatched: 7. The CDR3 region has the DNA TGTGCCATCAGTTCGCCGGGACAGGGGGCGAGAAACACCATATATTTT. It encodes CAISSPGQGARNTIYF.

The J gene is TRBJ1-1, the V gene TRBV3-1 (or the pseudogene TRBV3-2); 10 nucleotides line up with TRBD1. The CDR3 has 15 residues. The germline CDR1 and CDR2 sequences are LGHDT and YNNKEL (reference sequence). The ends lost 3 bases at V and 1 base at J; junction bases unmatched: 2. The CDR3 DNA reads TGTGCCAGCAGCCAGGGGGACAGGGGGAACACTGAAGCTTTCTTT. This sequence encodes CASSQGDRGNTEAFF.

J is TRBJ1-5 and V is TRBV15, with D unresolved. V was shortened by 0 bases and J by 0 bases, with 6 bases between the two germline ends. Germline assignment: CDR1 LNHNV and CDR2 YYDKDF (reference sequence). The CDR3 loop spans 15 amino acids. The CDR3 DNA reads TGTGCCACCAGCAGAGAACACCATAGCAATCAGCCCCAGCATTTT. As protein: CATSREHHSNQPQHF. The entire variable domain, with the rest obtained from reference TRBV15 and TRBJ1-5, is as follows: DAMVIQNPRYQVTQFGKPVTLSCSQTLNHNVMYWYQQKSSQAPKLLFHYYDKDFNNEADTPDNFQSRRPNTSFCFLDIRSPGLGDTAMYLCATSREHHSNQPQHFGDGTRLSIL.

This chain uses TRBV3-1 (or the pseudogene TRBV3-2) with TRBJ1-1; tentatively, D is TRBD1 (5 bases). Germline CDR1 is LGHDT and CDR2 is YNNKEL (reference sequence). CDR3 size: 13 residues. Between the trimmed V and J ends, which lost 7 bases and 3 bases, there was a span of 12 bases. CDR3 in amino acids: CASTPRGDTEAFF. The CDR3 DNA is TGTGCCAGCACCCCGCGGGGGGACACTGAAGCTTTCTTT.

The chain carries TRBV18 and TRBJ1-2, with a weak D call TRBD1 (5 bases). V gave up 6 bases and J gave up 10 bases, with 15 bases separating them. CDR1 is KGHSH and CDR2 is LQKENI in the germline V gene. CDR3 length equals 12 residues. The CDR3 DNA follows: TGTGCCAGCTCTCCGGGGGAGGGACCCTACACCTTC. As protein: CASSPGEGPYTF.

A single count supports this clone. The V call is TRBV10-3, the J call TRBJ1-2; D is ambiguous. The CDR3 has 18 residues. Germline CDR1 ENHRY, CDR2 SYGVKD. Between the trimmed V and J ends, which lost 0 bases and 7 bases, there was a span of 24 bases. CDR3 loop: CAISESIRRPPGSFGYTF. CDR3 in DNA: TGTGCCATCAGTGAGTCGATTAGACGACCGCCCGGGAGTTTTGGCTACACCTTC.

The DNA for the CDR3 is TGCGCCAGCAGTCAATCAGGGAGCGATCAGCCCCAGCATTTT. The encoded protein is CASSQSGSDQPQHF. The chain uses TRBV23-1 and TRBJ1-5; no reliable D call. TRBV23-1 is classed as an ORF, of uncertain function. The CDR3 spans 14 residues. V was shortened by 0 bases and J by 5 bases, with 8 bases between the two germline ends.

This clone was counted ten times or more. The rearrangement uses TRBV5-6 and TRBJ2-1; 8 bases are a match to TRBD1. Germline V gene lookup returns CDR1 SGHDT and CDR2 YYEEEE. The V gene end was trimmed by 4 bases and the J gene end by 7 bases; junction bases not matched to a gene: 10. This CDR3 comprises 15 residues. The CDR3 DNA sequence: TGTGCCAGCAGCCAACCAGGACAGGGCGAGAATGAGCAGTTCTTC. Residues: CASSQPGQGENEQFF.

This chain connects TRBV3-1 (or the pseudogene TRBV3-2) to TRBJ1-5; weak D call: TRBD1 (6 bases). Per the germline V gene, CDR1 is LGHDT and CDR2 is YNNKEL (reference sequence). V lost 1 base and J 2 bases, leaving 12 bases between the germline ends. The CDR3 contains 16 residues. The CDR3 sequence is CASSQGGGWGNQPQHF. The CDR3 DNA sequence: TGTGCCAGCAGCCAAGGAGGGGGTTGGGGCAATCAGCCCCAGCATTTT.

The V gene is TRBV15, the J gene TRBJ2-6; D possibly corresponds to TRBD2 (5 bases). The V gene's germline CDR1 is LNHNV and CDR2 YYDKDF (reference sequence). With 0 bases removed from V and 2 bases from J, the gap between germline ends came to 14 bases. There are 18 residues in the CDR3. Written as DNA, the CDR3 is TGTGCCACCAGCAGAGATCGCGGGCTGACACCTGGGGCCAACGTCCTGACTTTC. Translated, it gives CATSRDRGLTPGANVLTF.

This clone was observed a few times. The J gene is TRBJ2-5, the V gene TRBV4-2; 8 bases match TRBD2. CDR3 length: 16 residues. Germline CDR1 reads LGHNA; CDR2 reads YNFKEQ. After removal of 1 base from V and 1 base from J, the junction contained 5 bases not matched to a gene. The chain's CDR3 is CASSQAAGGIQETQYF. CDR3 coding DNA: TGTGCCAGCAGCCAAGCCGCGGGGGGAATCCAAGAGACCCAGTACTTC.

The CDR3 here is CASSLDRGNFYEQYF. For the CDR3, the DNA is TGCGCCAGCAGCTTGGATAGGGGGAATTTTTACGAGCAGTACTTC. The chain has TRBV5-1 and TRBJ2-7; possibly TRBD1 for D (6 bases). V was pared by 0 bases and J by 4 bases, with 14 bases between. The CDR3 has 15 residues. Germline lookup yields CDR1 SGHRS and CDR2 YFSETQ.

This clone was picked up a small number of times. The rearrangement joins TRBV4-1 to TRBJ2-1; 12 nucleotides agree with TRBD2. The CDR3 is made up of 20 amino acids. The J segment lost 6 bases and the V segment lost 1 base, leaving 16 bases of the junction unmatched. CDR1 MGHRA and CDR2 YSYEKL come from the germline V gene. This CDR3 reads CASSQGILAGGPRVSNEQFF. The CDR3 coding sequence is TGCGCCAGCAGCCAAGGCATACTAGCGGGAGGCCCGAGGGTCTCCAATGAGCAGTTCTTC.

V is TRBV5-1 and J is TRBJ2-6, with 7 bases aligning to TRBD1. Germline CDR1 reads SGHRS; CDR2 reads YFSETQ. V gave up 4 bases and J gave up 1 base; unmatched junction bases: 5. This CDR3 spans 16 amino acids. This chain's CDR3 is CASSDRERSGANVLTF. In DNA form, the CDR3 reads TGCGCCAGCAGCGACAGGGAACGGTCTGGGGCCAACGTCCTGACTTTC.

The genes are TRBV27 and TRBJ2-3; 8 positions match TRBD2. The CDR3 totals 15 residues. V lost 5 bases to trimming and J lost 0 bases; unmatched junction nucleotides: 4. From germline, CDR1 is MNHEY and CDR2 SMNVEV (reference sequence). In DNA, the CDR3 is TGTGCCAGCAGTCGTAGCGGGGCGAGCACAGATACGCAGTATTTT. Translating gives CASSRSGASTDTQYF.

This clone came up once. The chain employs TRBV10-3 and TRBJ2-2, with D possibly TRBD1 on 5 matching bases. The germline gives CDR1 ENHRY, CDR2 SYGVKD. V lost 3 bases and J 4 bases, leaving 9 bases between the germline ends. This CDR3 has 14 residues. CDR3 coding DNA: TGTGCCATCAGTGATGGGGCCACCACCGGGGAGCTGTTTTTT. Encoded protein: CAISDGATTGELFF.